Listed below are T cell receptor beta chains from one sample, sequenced in a study of beta chain features in type 1 diabetes. Produced via immunoSEQ multiplex PCR; TCRdb's table is partial and in-frame only. The data contain tens of thousands of clones, about a third of them singletons. The sequenced sample was stem cell memory CD4+ T cells from blood. Every receptor here comes from a woman in her late teens or twenties in good health. Each CDR3 is given with its conserved first and last residue. D genes are given only for firm matches. For some rows the clone size is stated as once, few or many, or as a class when expanded; others skip it.

TRBV14	13	.	many	TRBJ1-2	CASSQDTGLGYTF	TGTGCCAGCAGCCAAGATACGGGGTTGGGCTACACCTTC
TRBV4-1	17	.	few	TRBJ2-3	CASSQGGLALSTDTQYF	TGCGCCAGCAGCCAAGGGGGTCTAGCGCTTAGCACAGATACGCAGTATTTT
TRBV7-9	15	.	few	TRBJ2-1	CASSLMGGATNEQFF	TGTGCCAGCAGCCTCATGGGGGGAGCGACGAATGAGCAGTTCTTC
TRBV4-1	13	TRBD1	.	TRBJ2-7	CASRGTGEDEQYF	TGCGCCAGCAGAGGGACAGGGGAGGACGAGCAGTACTTC
TRBV7-8	15	TRBD1	few	TRBJ2-5	CASSFSGGHQETQYF	TGTGCCAGCAGCTTCTCAGGGGGCCACCAAGAGACCCAGTACTTC
TRBV2	14	.	few	TRBJ2-3	CASRDPSNTDTQYF	TGTGCCAGCCGGGATCCTTCCAACACAGATACGCAGTATTTT
TRBV2	15	TRBD1	.	TRBJ1-5	CASRSGTGVHQPQHF	TGTGCCAGCAGGTCCGGGACAGGGGTCCATCAGCCCCAGCATTTT
TRBV29-1	13	TRBD2	.	TRBJ2-1	CSERTSSYNEQFF	TGCAGCGAACGGACTAGCAGCTACAATGAGCAGTTCTTC
TRBV7-9	17	TRBD1	.	TRBJ1-1	CASSSSPGTGMNTEAFF	TGTGCCAGCAGCTCATCCCCCGGGACAGGGATGAACACTGAAGCTTTCTTT
TRBV2	16	.	few	TRBJ2-7	CASSEALETFFYEQYF	TGTGCCAGCAGTGAAGCGCTTGAGACATTTTTTTACGAGCAGTACTTC
TRBV11-3	14	.	.	TRBJ1-1	CASSFNRLNTEAFF	TGTGCCAGCAGCTTCAACAGACTAAACACTGAAGCTTTCTTT
TRBV4-2	16	TRBD2	once	TRBJ2-1	CASSQGGGGSYNEQFF	TGTGCCAGCAGCCAGGGCGGCGGGGGGTCCTACAATGAGCAGTTCTTC
TRBV23-1	16	TRBD2	.	TRBJ2-7	CASTTGGLAGSYEQYF	TGCGCCAGCACGACCGGGGGACTAGCGGGGTCCTACGAGCAGTACTTC
TRBV11-3	13	.	few	TRBJ2-5	CASTPSGRETQYF	TGTGCCAGCACACCTTCAGGGAGGGAGACCCAGTACTTC
TRBV5-1	16	TRBD1	few	TRBJ2-1	CASSSTPGTGSDEQFF	TGCGCCAGCAGCTCCACGCCCGGGACAGGGAGCGATGAGCAGTTCTTC
TRBV29-1	14	TRBD1	.	TRBJ2-7	CSAMTGTGGYEQYF	TGCAGCGCCATGACCGGGACAGGAGGGTACGAGCAGTACTTC
TRBV7-2	13	.	few	TRBJ1-6	CASSPSHNSPLHF	TGTGCCAGCAGCCCGAGCCATAATTCACCCCTCCACTTT
TRBV19	17	.	.	TRBJ2-7	CASSPLGRQAGSYEQYF	TGTGCCAGTAGCCCCCTTGGGAGGCAGGCGGGCTCCTACGAGCAGTACTTC
TRBV7-2	13	TRBD1	.	TRBJ2-5	CASSPGQQETQYF	TGTGCCAGCAGCCCGGGACAGCAAGAGACCCAGTACTTC
TRBV18	15	TRBD1	few	TRBJ1-1	CASSLWDSPNTEAFF	TGTGCCAGCTCACTTTGGGACAGCCCGAACACTGAAGCTTTCTTT
TRBV30	12	TRBD1	few	TRBJ1-2	CAWSRTGYGYTF	TGTGCCTGGAGTCGGACAGGCTATGGCTACACCTTC
TRBV29-1	12	TRBD1	few	TRBJ2-1	CSVAGGYNEQFF	TGCAGCGTTGCAGGGGGCTACAATGAGCAGTTCTTC
TRBV11-1	11	.	.	TRBJ2-7	CASSSSYEQYF	TGTGCCAGCAGCTCGAGCTACGAGCAGTACTTC
TRBV11-2	15	.	.	TRBJ2-5	CASRHPGRQKETQYF	TGTGCCAGCAGGCACCCCGGGAGACAAAAAGAGACCCAGTACTTC
TRBV18	15	TRBD2	few	TRBJ2-5	CASSRRAGAQETQYF	TGTGCCAGCTCACGTCGAGCGGGGGCCCAAGAGACCCAGTACTTC
TRBV5-4	14	.	few	TRBJ2-5	CASTVGGAEETQYF	TGTGCCAGCACCGTTGGCGGGGCAGAAGAGACCCAGTACTTC
TRBV4-3	16	.	many	TRBJ2-1	CASSQALGAVYNEQFF	TGCGCCAGCAGCCAGGCCCTAGGGGCCGTGTACAATGAGCAGTTCTTC
TRBV6-5	14	.	.	TRBJ2-7	CASRPLVGNYEQYF	TGTGCCAGCAGACCCCTGGTCGGGAACTACGAGCAGTACTTC
TRBV4-1	17	.	.	TRBJ1-2	CASSQTLDTQTDYGYTF	TGCGCCAGCAGCCAGACCCTGGACACTCAGACGGACTATGGCTACACCTTC
TRBV27	13	.	few	TRBJ2-6	CASMRAGANVLTF	TGTGCCAGCATGAGAGCGGGGGCCAACGTCCTGACTTTC
TRBV9	14	.	.	TRBJ2-7	CASSVGNRDYEQYF	TGTGCCAGCAGCGTAGGAAACCGGGACTACGAGCAGTACTTC
TRBV29-1	13	.	few	TRBJ1-1	CSVAPSADTEAFF	TGCAGCGTGGCACCATCTGCGGACACTGAAGCTTTCTTT
TRBV5-1	15	.	once	TRBJ1-2	CASSLAPRVKNGYTF	TGCGCCAGCAGCTTGGCCCCCAGGGTAAAGAATGGCTACACCTTC
TRBV7-3	15	.	few	TRBJ2-1	CASINPGLLLDEQFF	TGTGCCAGCATCAATCCCGGACTCCTATTGGATGAGCAGTTCTTC
TRBV5-1	13	.	.	TRBJ2-5	CASSLEGGETQYF	TGCGCCAGCAGCTTGGAAGGCGGGGAGACCCAGTACTTC
TRBV14	15	.	few	TRBJ2-7	CASSPIGVPDYEQYF	TGTGCCAGCAGCCCTATAGGGGTTCCGGACTACGAGCAGTACTTC
TRBV2	16	.	.	TRBJ2-2	CASSEVGGANTGELFF	TGTGCCAGCAGTGAAGTGGGGGGGGCAAACACCGGGGAGCTGTTTTTT
TRBV5-1	14	.	few	TRBJ1-1	CASSSLQGNTEAFF	TGCGCCAGCAGCAGCTTACAGGGGAACACTGAAGCTTTCTTT
TRBV11-2	17	TRBD1	.	TRBJ2-3	CASSRLRDRVIPDTQYF	TGTGCCAGCAGCCGGCTCCGGGACAGGGTAATTCCAGATACGCAGTATTTT
TRBV9	12	.	few	TRBJ2-7	CASSEDQREQYF	TGTGCCAGCAGCGAGGATCAGCGCGAGCAGTACTTC
TRBV30	12	TRBD1	few	TRBJ1-2	CAWKQGANGYTF	TGTGCCTGGAAACAGGGGGCTAATGGCTACACCTTC
TRBV29-1	16	.	many	TRBJ2-7	CSGIPKTRIRAYEQYF	TGCAGCGGAATACCAAAAACGAGGATTCGGGCCTACGAGCAGTACTTC
TRBV18	15	TRBD1	few	TRBJ1-5	CASSPEQGTFQPQHF	TGTGCCAGCTCCCCAGAACAGGGGACGTTTCAGCCCCAGCATTTT
TRBV5-1	13	.	.	TRBJ1-1	CASSQTANTEAFF	TGCGCCAGCAGCCAGACAGCGAACACTGAAGCTTTCTTT
TRBV7-2	16	.	.	TRBJ1-2	CASSLASPRANYGYTF	TGTGCCAGCAGCTTAGCGTCCCCGAGGGCTAACTATGGCTACACCTTC
TRBV18	15	TRBD1	once	TRBJ2-7	CASAPTQGVLHKQYF	TGTGCCAGCGCTCCAACACAGGGGGTCCTGCACAAGCAGTACTTC
TRBV6-5	14	TRBD2	.	TRBJ2-7	CASSRTSGYYEQYF	TGTGCCAGCAGCCGGACTAGCGGTTACTACGAGCAGTACTTC
TRBV14	17	.	few	TRBJ2-2	CASSQDNPGLSTGELFF	TGTGCCAGCAGCCAAGATAATCCCGGACTGAGCACCGGGGAGCTGTTTTTT
TRBV5-4	14	TRBD1	.	TRBJ1-1	CASNRRDRDTEAFF	TGTGCCAGCAACAGACGGGACAGAGACACTGAAGCTTTCTTT
TRBV6-5	10	.	few	TRBJ1-1	CASQGTEAFF	TGTGCCAGCCAGGGCACTGAAGCTTTCTTT
TRBV30	16	.	once	TRBJ2-5	CAVGGMAGLSKGTQYF	TGTGCCGTGGGGGGAATGGCAGGGCTTTCTAAGGGGACCCAGTACTTC